This is a list of T cell receptor beta chains from one sample in a study of technical replicates of blood from several donors. Sequencing used immunoSEQ multiplex PCR; TCRdb keeps in-frame clones, though not all of them. The sample lists some 60,000 clones, 87% occurring once. The sample was PBMCs. These TCRs come from a human donor in good health. Some clones in this sample may be carry-over from other donors' samples. Both conserved end residues are part of each CDR3. The D gene is left open where the match is weak. Part of the rows lack a size; the others show once, few, many or a class for expanded clones.

j_call v_call clone_size d_call cdr3_nt cdr3_aa
TRBJ2-7 TRBV27 few NA TGTGCCAGCAGTTTTTACAGGGACGCGTACGAGCAGTACTTC CASSFYRDAYEQYF
TRBJ2-7 TRBV5-4 NA TRBD1 TGTGCCAGCAGCTACCGGGACAGGGCCTCCTACGAGCAGTACTTC CASSYRDRASYEQYF
TRBJ1-2 TRBV7-9 NA TRBD1 TGTGCCAGCAGCTTAGATGAAGGGGGCGTTTCTAACTATGGCTACACCTTC CASSLDEGGVSNYGYTF
TRBJ1-1 TRBV5-4 NA TRBD1 TGTGCCAGCAGCAGACAGGGGGGGAACACTGAAGCTTTCTTT CASSRQGGNTEAFF
TRBJ2-3 TRBV10-3 NA TRBD2 TGTGCCATCAGTGAAAGGACTAGCGGGAGCGGCACAGATACGCAGTATTTT CAISERTSGSGTDTQYF
TRBJ1-6 TRBV9 NA TRBD1 TGTGCCAGCAGCGTAGAGGGACAGACCCTTCATAATTCACCCCTCCACTTT CASSVEGQTLHNSPLHF
TRBJ1-5 TRBV9 NA NA TGTGCCAGCAGCCCCGAGGACAGTTTATGGCAGCCCCAGCATTTT CASSPEDSLWQPQHF
TRBJ2-7 TRBV7-2 NA NA TGTGCCAGCCGTGACACGGTCTTCGCCTACGAGCAGTACTTC CASRDTVFAYEQYF
TRBJ1-2 TRBV27 NA NA TGTGCCAGCAGTTTAAGGCAGGGAGGGGTTGGCTACACCTTC CASSLRQGGVGYTF
TRBJ1-3 TRBV7-9 NA NA TGTGCCAGCAGCTTAGAGGAGTCTGGAAACACCATATATTTT CASSLEESGNTIYF
TRBJ2-7 TRBV11-2 NA TRBD1 TGTGCCAGCAGCAGAGACAGGGGGCTCGAGCAGTACTTC CASSRDRGLEQYF
TRBJ1-2 TRBV21-1 once NA TGTGCCAGCAGCAAACTGAAGGGAGTAAACTATGGCTACACCTTC CASSKLKGVNYGYTF
TRBJ1-1 TRBV7-2 few NA TGTGCCAGCAGCTTCTGGACACCTAACACTGAAGCTTTCTTT CASSFWTPNTEAFF
TRBJ1-2 TRBV5-6 NA NA TGTGCCAGCAGCTTAGGACAGAACTTTGGCTACACCTTC CASSLGQNFGYTF
TRBJ2-5 TRBV28 NA TRBD2 TGTGCCAGCAGACCGGGACTAGCGGGGGGACAAGAGACCCAGTACTTC CASRPGLAGGQETQYF
TRBJ2-7 TRBV27 NA NA TGTGCCAGTAGGGACACCTACTCCTACGAGCAGTACTTC CASRDTYSYEQYF
TRBJ1-5 TRBV5-1 NA NA TGCGCCAGCAGCTTGGACTCCGCGTACAATCAGCCCCAGCATTTT CASSLDSAYNQPQHF
TRBJ2-1 TRBV2 NA NA TGTGCCAGCAGGGACCGGGGGAATGAGCAGTTCTTC CASRDRGNEQFF
TRBJ2-2 TRBV5-1 once NA TGCGCCAGCAGCTTGGATCTTTTTACCGGGGAGCTGTTTTTT CASSLDLFTGELFF
TRBJ2-2 TRBV9 NA TRBD1 TGTGCCAGCAGCACGACAGGGTCTGGCACCGGGGAGCTGTTTTTT CASSTTGSGTGELFF
TRBJ1-1 TRBV12-5 once NA TGTGCTAGTGGTTTTGGCCTTCGAGCTTTCTTT CASGFGLRAFF
TRBJ1-1 TRBV7-2 NA NA TGTGCCAGCAGCTATACTGTTGGCACTGAAGCTTTCTTT CASSYTVGTEAFF
TRBJ2-1 TRBV10-3 NA NA TGTGCCATCCGAATGGGGGCTGGCGGGGGATTCAATGAGCAGTTCTTC CAIRMGAGGGFNEQFF
TRBJ1-1 TRBV10-1 NA TRBD1 TGCGCCAGCATGACAGGGGGATACACTGAAGCTTTCTTT CASMTGGYTEAFF
TRBJ2-3 TRBV27 once TRBD2 TGTGCCAGCAGGGCGGCCCTCACTAGCGGAAACACAGATACGCAGTATTTT CASRAALTSGNTDTQYF
TRBJ2-7 TRBV9 NA TRBD2 TGTGCCAGCAGCGTCACCAGCGGGGGTTCCTACGAGCAGTACTTC CASSVTSGGSYEQYF
TRBJ1-3 TRBV2 NA NA TGTGCCAGCGACAGTTCTGGAAACACCATATATTTT CASDSSGNTIYF
TRBJ2-6 TRBV4-1 NA TRBD1 TGCGCCAGCAGCCAAGTAGGGACAGGGGGAGTAGGGGCCAACGTCCTGACTTTC CASSQVGTGGVGANVLTF
TRBJ1-1 TRBV4-2 few NA TGTGCCAGCAGCCAAGATCCCGGGGGGAGCACTGAAGCTTTCTTT CASSQDPGGSTEAFF
TRBJ1-5 TRBV5-6 NA TRBD1 TGTGCCAGCAGCTTGGGACAGGGGGCAGGTCAGCCCCAGCATTTT CASSLGQGAGQPQHF
TRBJ2-1 TRBV5-1 NA NA TGCGCCAGCAGCTCCGGGACAGCGGGAGAGTACGATGAGCAGTTCTTC CASSSGTAGEYDEQFF
TRBJ2-1 TRBV4-3 NA TRBD2 TGCGCCAGCAGCCAAGATACTAGCGGGATCGACAATGAGCAGTTCTTC CASSQDTSGIDNEQFF
TRBJ2-7 TRBV9 once NA TGTGCCAGCAGCGTAGTCGACAGTACCTACGAGCAGTACTTC CASSVVDSTYEQYF